This T cell receptor beta chain was obtained from a study of blood T cell repertoires in COVID-19. Looking at the study overall: The study drew acute and convalescent COVID-19 samples from the United States, Italy and Spain.

Only in-frame clones appear in the TCRdb table, and some are missing; sequencing was by immunoSEQ multiplex PCR. The sample contains 250,000 to 350,000 clones, approximately 83% of which appear only once. Participant-given clinical history determined each cohort assignment. The CDR3 sequence is 16 residues long. With 6 bases removed from V and 0 bases from J, the gap between germline ends came to 16 bases. Germline loops: CDR1 SGHAT, CDR2 FQDESV (reference sequence). The chain uses TRBV11-1 and TRBJ2-3; no clear D. The receptor was isolated from a young woman who had recovered from COVID-19. Material for sequencing was PBMCs or T cells enriched from blood (not recorded which). CDR3 sequence: CASSDASTPSTDTQYF. In DNA, the CDR3 is TGTGCCAGCAGTGATGCCTCAACTCCTAGCACAGATACGCAGTATTTT.